The T cell receptor (beta chain) under discussion was sequenced for a study of technical replicates of blood from a handful of donors. Libraries were prepared by immunoSEQ multiplex PCR; TCRdb keeps only in-frame clonotypes and omits some of them. The table has 70,000 to 85,000 clones, 95% seen once. In germline, CDR1 is LGHNA, CDR2 YNFKEQ. CDR3 size: 16 residues. Trimming cost V 1 base and J 5 bases; bases outside gene matches: 6. This sequence originates from a human donor in good health. This chain links TRBV4-2 with TRBJ2-3, with TRBD2 matching 10 bases. Input material: T cells isolated from PBMCs. CDR3 sequence reads: CASSQGSGGAGDTQYF. The CDR3 DNA is TGTGCCAGCAGCCAAGGGAGCGGGGGGGCTGGAGATACGCAGTATTTT.